The 12 T cell receptor beta chains below come from one sample, sequenced in a study of cytomegalovirus exposure and HLA in healthy donors. The PCR had 60 Vbeta and 13 Jbeta primers. Using immunoSEQ multiplex PCR, the repertoire was profiled, and TCRdb retains in-frame clones only, with some absent. The table records 95,000 to 150,000 clones, 15% of them present only once. Sequencing was carried out using PBMCs. The receptors derive from a young woman in good health and CMV-seronegative.

The chain is built from TRBV9 and TRBJ2-1, with D possibly matching TRBD2 (5 bases). CDR1 and CDR2 (germline): SGDLS, YYNGEE. V was pared by 0 bases and J by 10 bases, with 14 bases between. This CDR3 has 14 residues. This chain's CDR3 is CASSVVGSSGEQFF. For the CDR3, the DNA is TGTGCCAGCAGCGTAGTTGGTAGCAGCGGAGAGCAGTTCTTC.

The chain employs TRBV13 and TRBJ2-7, with D tentatively TRBD1 (6 bases). Germline V gene data show CDR1 as PRHDT and CDR2 as FYEKMQ (reference sequence). Between the trimmed V and J ends, which lost 8 bases and 2 bases, there was a span of 7 bases. The CDR3 is made up of 11 amino acids. The CDR3 region is CASGGPYEQYF. CDR3 DNA sequence: TGTGCCAGCGGGGGCCCCTACGAGCAGTACTTC.

This clone has only a few counts. The genes are TRBV7-9 and TRBJ2-7, with TRBD1 matching over 10 bases. V dropped 4 bases and J dropped 6; count of bases not matched to a gene: 3. The CDR3 loop spans 13 amino acids. CDR1 is SEHNR, CDR2 FQNEAQ, per germline (reference sequence). The CDR3 DNA sequence: TGTGCCAGCAGCTCCGGGACAGGGGTCGAGCAGTACTTC. This gives the protein CASSSGTGVEQYF.

J is TRBJ2-5 and V is TRBV13; no firm D call. Germline-derived CDR1 and CDR2 are PRHDT and FYEKMQ (reference sequence). The CDR3 is 12 amino acids. With 8 bases removed from V and 7 bases from J, the gap between germline ends came to 14 bases. The CDR3 here is CASSLLRGTQYF. The CDR3 DNA follows: TGTGCCAGCTCCCTCCTTCGAGGGACCCAGTACTTC.

There are a few counts of this clone. V usage is TRBV15 and J usage is TRBJ1-2; D is possibly TRBD1 (6 bases). Germline lookup yields CDR1 LNHNV and CDR2 YYDKDF (reference sequence). The CDR3 loop spans 15 amino acids. V was trimmed by 0 bases and J by 2 bases, leaving 10 bases between them. CDR3 residues: CATSRDLGQNYGYTF. CDR3 sequence (DNA): TGTGCCACCAGCAGAGATTTAGGACAGAACTATGGCTACACCTTC. Based on the CDR3 plus reference TRBV15 and TRBJ1-2, the full variable domain is DAMVIQNPRYQVTQFGKPVTLSCSQTLNHNVMYWYQQKSSQAPKLLFHYYDKDFNNEADTPDNFQSRRPNTSFCFLDIRSPGLGDTAMYLCATSRDLGQNYGYTFGSGTRLTVV.

This clone occurred a few times. The J gene is TRBJ1-1, the V gene TRBV4-1, with 8 bases identical to TRBD1. J gave up 9 bases and V 0 bases, and 9 bases lay outside the gene matches. Germline-derived CDR1 and CDR2 are MGHRA and YSYEKL. This CDR3 is built from 15 residues. The CDR3 reads CASSQDQDREVKAFF. The CDR3 coding sequence is TGCGCCAGCAGCCAAGATCAGGACAGGGAGGTGAAAGCTTTCTTT.

This clone has just a few counts. The chain combines TRBV6-5 with TRBJ1-1, with 8 positions matching TRBD1. The CDR3 contains 15 residues. From germline, CDR1 is MNHEY and CDR2 SVGAGI. V lost 0 bases to trimming and J lost 7 bases; unmatched junction nucleotides: 7. The CDR3 DNA reads TGTGCCAGCAGTTACTCGCCGGACAGGGCTTATGAAGCTTTCTTT. It translates to CASSYSPDRAYEAFF.

In its sample, this clone was seen many times. This chain uses TRBV5-1 with TRBJ2-6; no firm D call. The length of the CDR3 is 15 residues. The germline V and J ends were trimmed by 5 bases and 2 bases, with 11 bases remaining between them. CDR1 is SGHRS, CDR2 YFSETQ, per germline. As DNA, the CDR3 is TGCGCCAGCAGTGCCCAGTCCCCTGGGGCCAACGTCCTGACTTTC. Translated, it gives CASSAQSPGANVLTF.

V usage is TRBV6-6 and J usage is TRBJ1-2; D perhaps matches TRBD1 (6 bases). V lost 2 bases, J lost 8 bases, and 12 bases lay in between. The length of the CDR3 is 13 residues. From germline, CDR1 is MNHNY and CDR2 SVGAGI (reference sequence). The CDR3 protein is CASSYPPGVGYTF. CDR3 nucleotides: TGTGCCAGCAGTTACCCCCCAGGGGTCGGCTACACCTTC.

This clone was seen a few times. The gene calls are TRBV11-2 and TRBJ1-2, with 7 bases matching TRBD1. With V trimmed by 4 bases and J by 5 bases, 4 bases remained unmatched. The CDR3 is 13 residues long. The V gene's germline CDR1 is SGHAT and CDR2 FQNNGV. The CDR3 reads CASSSGQPYGYTF. CDR3 in DNA: TGTGCCAGCAGCTCGGGACAGCCTTATGGCTACACCTTC.

The chain combines TRBV6-5 with TRBJ2-7; D perhaps matches TRBD2 (5 bases). Germline CDR1 and CDR2: MNHEY and SVGAGI. The CDR3 sequence is 13 residues long. V was clipped by 2 bases and J by 4 bases, with 9 bases between them. For the CDR3, the DNA is TGTGCCAGCAGTTACCAACGGACTTACGAGCAGTACTTC. Its protein product is CASSYQRTYEQYF.

This chain joins TRBV19 and TRBJ1-1; TRBD1 aligns across 11 bases. This CDR3 comprises 14 residues. V was pared by 10 bases and J by 1 base, with 5 bases of the junction left unmatched. The germline CDR1 and CDR2 sequences are LNHDA and SQIVND (reference sequence). The CDR3 loop reads CATGQGAGNTEAFF. CDR3 bases: TGTGCCACTGGACAGGGGGCAGGGAACACTGAAGCTTTCTTT. The whole variable domain, filled in from reference TRBV19 and TRBJ1-1, reads DGGITQSPKYLFRKEGQNVTLSCEQNLNHDAMYWYRQDPGQGLRLIYYSQIVNDFQKGDIAEGYSVSREKKESFPLTVTSAQKNPTAFYLCATGQGAGNTEAFFGQGTRLTVV.